The 32 T cell receptor beta chains below come from one sample, sequenced in a study of spatial heterogeneity in lung cancer. Study-wide findings and caveats: Higher tumor mutation counts went along with higher counts of expanded intratumoral alpha and beta TCRs.

Each CDR3 protein gets one entry after TCRdb re-called the 5' RACE reads with MiXCR. The data show 100,000 to 110,000 distinct CDR3 sequences, 4.4% seen once. Time point noted: sample taken at primary tumor resection. Their specific antigens are unknown. Sequenced material: lung tumor tissue, taken at surgery. These receptors all stem from a male donor with early-stage non-small cell lung cancer.

This clonotype was seen at least ten times. The rearrangement links TRBV20-1 to TRBJ1-5; perhaps TRBD1 as D (6 bases). V was cut by 5 bases and J by 5 bases, with 13 bases left in between. Germline CDR1 and CDR2: DFQATT and SNEGSKA (reference sequence). The CDR3 extends over 13 amino acids. The CDR3 DNA sequence: TGCAGTGCTGAGAAGGGGGTCGATCAGCCCCAGCATTTT. This encodes CSAEKGVDQPQHF.

This clonotype has ten or more counts. This sequence joins TRBV7-2 and TRBJ2-5; weak D call: TRBD1 (5 bases). Germline CDR1 and CDR2: SGHTA and FQGNSA. CDR3 length: 14 residues. With 0 bases removed from V and 3 bases from J, the gap between germline ends came to 8 bases. The CDR3 loop reads CASSLAGQKETQYF. The CDR3 bases are TGTGCCAGCAGCTTAGCGGGGCAGAAAGAGACCCAGTACTTC.

This clonotype has just a few counts. This sequence joins TRBV4-2 and TRBJ2-3; 7 positions agree with TRBD2. Germline loops: CDR1 LGHNA, CDR2 YNFKEQ. V trimming: 4 bases; J trimming: 4 bases; junction bases outside the gene matches: 17. CDR3 length: 18 residues. This CDR3 is CASSRRASGGSLPDTQYF. CDR3 nucleotides: TGTGCCAGCAGCCGCAGGGCAAGTGGCGGGAGCCTGCCAGATACGCAGTATTTT.

V and J are TRBV28 and TRBJ1-5; D may be TRBD1 (5 bases). Germline CDR1 and CDR2: MDHEN and SYDVKM. This CDR3 comprises 12 residues. Trimming shortened V by 8 bases and J by 2 bases, and 7 bases separated the two germline ends. CDR3 sequence (DNA): TGTGCCAGCGTAGGGGGCAATCAGCCCCAGCATTTT. Protein: CASVGGNQPQHF.

This clonotype has ten or more counts. The CDR3 sequence is CASSQDINTEAFF. For the CDR3, the DNA is TGTGCCAGCAGCCAAGATATAAACACTGAAGCTTTCTTT. This chain uses TRBV3-1 with TRBJ1-1; D gene ambiguous. This CDR3 has 13 residues. Germline V gene data show CDR1 as LGHDT and CDR2 as YNNKEL (reference sequence). V gave up 0 bases and J gave up 2 bases, with 4 bases separating them.

The sample holds many counts of this clonotype. The V gene is TRBV4-1, the J gene TRBJ2-3; 16 bases agree with TRBD2. CDR1 MGHRA and CDR2 YSYEKL come from the germline V gene. The CDR3 loop spans 16 amino acids. V shed 4 bases and J 4 bases; nucleotides not matched to a gene: 2. CDR3 protein: CASSPGLAGGSDTQYF. In DNA, the CDR3 is TGCGCCAGCAGCCCGGGACTAGCGGGAGGGTCAGATACGCAGTATTTT.

This chain connects TRBV2 to TRBJ2-1, with D perhaps TRBD2 (5 bases). The V gene's germline CDR1 is SNHLY and CDR2 FYNNEI. V dropped 6 bases and J dropped 7 bases, with 22 bases sitting between them. The CDR3 is 16 residues long. CDR3 bases: TGTGCCAGCAGGCCCTGGTGGCTAGCCTCTTCAAATGAGCAGTTCTTC. It translates to CASRPWWLASSNEQFF.

This clonotype occurred a few times. The chain combines TRBV4-2 with TRBJ2-7; tentative D call: TRBD2 (6 bases). The CDR3 has 15 residues. Germline V CDR1 and CDR2: LGHNA, YNFKEQ. Trimming pared 2 bases from V and 0 bases from J, leaving 11 bases between. The CDR3 sequence is CASSQLAVSSYEQYF. The CDR3 DNA is TGTGCCAGCAGCCAATTAGCGGTTAGCTCCTACGAGCAGTACTTC.

This clonotype occurred many times. CDR3 in amino acids: CASSLDGQNQPQHF. The CDR3 nucleotides are TGCGCCAGCAGCTTGGACGGGCAAAATCAGCCCCAGCATTTT. The chain has TRBV5-1 and TRBJ1-5; D gene ambiguous. The V end was cut by 0 bases, the J end by 4 bases, with 8 bases between. The germline V gene encodes CDR1 SGHRS and CDR2 YFSETQ. The CDR3 runs to 14 residues.

This clonotype was seen ten or more times. The gene calls are TRBV7-9 and TRBJ2-3; weak D call: TRBD2 (5 bases). The CDR3 is 14 amino acids. With 5 bases removed from V and 4 bases from J, the gap between germline ends came to 13 bases. Germline V lookup: CDR1 SEHNR, CDR2 FQNEAQ (reference sequence). DNA for the CDR3: TGTGCCAGCAGCCCACGGACTGGCCCAGATACGCAGTATTTT. As protein: CASSPRTGPDTQYF.

This clonotype was seen ten or more times. The rearrangement links TRBV5-1 to TRBJ2-5; D remains ambiguous. V shed 3 bases and J shed 1 base, with 7 bases lying between them. The V gene's germline CDR1 is SGHRS and CDR2 YFSETQ. CDR3 length: 13 residues. The DNA for the CDR3 is TGCGCCAGCAGCTCCTGGACCCAAGAGACCCAGTACTTC. Its protein is CASSSWTQETQYF.

This chain connects TRBV30 to TRBJ1-5; weak D call: TRBD1 (6 bases). From germline, CDR1 is GTSNPN and CDR2 SVGIG (reference sequence). The germline V and J ends were trimmed by 0 bases and 4 bases, with 19 bases remaining between them. The CDR3 is 17 residues long. The CDR3 DNA is TGTGCCTGGAGTGTTGGACCAAGGGGGATGCGGAATCAGCCCCAGCATTTT. This gives the protein CAWSVGPRGMRNQPQHF.

This clonotype has a count of ten or more. V and J are TRBV11-2 and TRBJ1-1; D call uncertain. The CDR3 has 13 residues. The V and J ends lost 0 bases and 2 bases respectively, with 4 bases between them. Germline loops: CDR1 SGHAT, CDR2 FQNNGV. Written as DNA, the CDR3 is TGTGCCAGCAGCTTAGACAGAAACACTGAAGCTTTCTTT. It yields the protein CASSLDRNTEAFF.

This clonotype was picked up many times. The chain combines TRBV29-1 with TRBJ2-1; possible D gene TRBD2, 5 bases. From germline, CDR1 is SQVTM and CDR2 ANQGSEA. Trimming pared 6 bases from V and 7 bases from J, leaving 16 bases between. The CDR3 sequence is 13 residues long. The CDR3 bases are TGCAGCGTCCGTTTGTGGGAGTCGAATGAGCAGTTCTTC. It is translated as CSVRLWESNEQFF.

V usage is TRBV4-1 and J usage is TRBJ1-5, with TRBD1 as a possible D gene (5 bases). The germline gives CDR1 MGHRA, CDR2 YSYEKL. V was clipped by 0 bases and J by 7 bases, with 10 bases between them. CDR3 length equals 14 residues. CDR3 sequence reads: CASSQDGTGQPQHF. As DNA, the CDR3 is TGCGCCAGCAGCCAAGACGGGACGGGACAGCCCCAGCATTTT.

In this sample, this clonotype turned up many times. The rearrangement uses TRBV6-6 and TRBJ2-1; the match to TRBD2 covers 8 bases. Germline loops: CDR1 MNHNY, CDR2 SVGAGI (reference sequence). Germline trimming cut 6 bases from V and 5 bases from J; bases unmatched to any gene: 9. The CDR3 contains 15 residues. DNA for the CDR3: TGTGCCAGCAGCCGTTCGGTAGCGGGGCACAATGAGCAGTTCTTC. This gives the protein CASSRSVAGHNEQFF.

This clonotype was counted ten times or more. This rearrangement joins TRBV20-1 to TRBJ2-5; the D is unclear. Trimming shortened V by 6 bases and J by 5 bases, and 10 bases separated the two germline ends. Germline assignment: CDR1 DFQATT and CDR2 SNEGSKA (reference sequence). The CDR3 runs to 11 residues. The CDR3 sequence: CSAGRSETQYF. Here the CDR3 DNA reads TGCAGTGCAGGGCGATCGGAGACCCAGTACTTC.

This clonotype has at least ten counts. This chain's CDR3 is CASTQETSGSTDTQYF. For the CDR3, the DNA is TGCGCCAGCACCCAAGAGACTAGCGGGAGCACAGATACGCAGTATTTT. The rearrangement uses TRBV5-1 and TRBJ2-3; 10 nucleotides align to TRBD2. The germline CDR1 and CDR2 sequences are SGHRS and YFSETQ. The J segment lost 0 bases and the V segment lost 6 bases, leaving 7 bases of the junction unmatched. The CDR3 totals 16 residues.

There are many counts of this clonotype. CDR3 nucleotides: TGCGCCAGCCGCTTAACGGAGGGGTGGAATGAGCAGTTCTTC. Residues: CASRLTEGWNEQFF. The gene calls are TRBV4-1 and TRBJ2-1; possible D gene TRBD2, 6 bases. This CDR3 is 14 amino acids long. Germline CDR1 is MGHRA and CDR2 is YSYEKL. The V gene lost 8 bases and the J gene lost 7 bases, with 18 bases spanning the gap.

This clonotype occurred many times. V usage is TRBV10-3 and J usage is TRBJ2-7; TRBD2 aligns across 13 bases. The trim removed 0 bases at V and 5 bases at J, leaving 7 bases unmatched. Germline loops: CDR1 ENHRY, CDR2 SYGVKD. This CDR3 spans 17 amino acids. CDR3 coding DNA: TGTGCCATCAGTGAGTCGCGTCCGGGACTAGCGGGGAACGAGCAGTACTTC. The encoded protein is CAISESRPGLAGNEQYF.

At least ten counts were recorded for this clonotype. The chain combines TRBV6-2 or TRBV6-3 with TRBJ2-7; 8 bases are shared with TRBD1. This CDR3 has 13 amino acids. Losses at the gene ends were 5 bases for V and 7 bases for J; bases not matched to a gene: 7. CDR1 is MNHEY and CDR2 is SVGEGT in the germline V gene. CDR3 sequence (DNA): TGTGCCAGCAGTCAAAGGACAGGGCGGGAGCAGTACTTC. It encodes CASSQRTGREQYF.

This clonotype occurred many times. V is TRBV12-3 or TRBV12-4 and J is TRBJ1-4; 11 nucleotides align to TRBD1. With V trimmed by 5 bases and J by 7 bases, 6 bases remained unmatched. CDR3 size: 15 residues. The CDR3 spells CASSGRTGGSEKLFF. The CDR3, as DNA: TGTGCCAGCAGTGGAAGGACAGGGGGCAGTGAAAAACTGTTTTTT.

In this sample, this clonotype turned up a few times. The J gene is TRBJ2-1, the V gene TRBV12-3 or TRBV12-4; no clear D gene. The CDR3 runs to 16 residues. V was clipped by 8 bases and J by 0 bases, with 17 bases between them. DNA for the CDR3: TGTGCCAGCCAGAGGAGAGGACGAAGCTCCTACAATGAGCAGTTCTTC. Its translation: CASQRRGRSSYNEQFF.

This clonotype was observed a handful of times. The rearrangement joins TRBV6-5 to TRBJ2-7, with D hard to call. V shed 8 bases and J shed 7 bases, with 15 bases lying between them. The CDR3 contains 12 residues. Germline CDR1 is MNHEY and CDR2 is SVGAGI. This chain's CDR3 is CASQRTSREQYF. The CDR3 nucleotides are TGTGCCAGCCAACGTACCTCGAGGGAGCAGTACTTC.

In its sample, this clonotype was seen many times. The rearrangement uses TRBV28 and TRBJ1-3; D perhaps matches TRBD1 (5 bases). The CDR3 is 15 amino acids. The germline V gene has CDR1 MDHEN and CDR2 SYDVKM. Between the trimmed V and J ends, which lost 5 bases and 5 bases, there was a span of 16 bases. The CDR3 region is CASSPRPGGRNTIYF. The DNA for the CDR3 is TGTGCCAGCAGTCCCCGGCCGGGGGGAAGAAACACCATATATTTT.

The chain links TRBV23-1 to TRBJ2-2; perhaps TRBD1 as D (6 bases). TRBV23-1 is known as an ORF, though its function is uncertain. The CDR3 spans 15 residues. Trimming pared 9 bases from V and 5 bases from J, leaving 19 bases between. The CDR3, as DNA: TGCGCCAGTCCCAGGGGACAAGGAGGAACCGGGGAGCTGTTTTTT. The encoded protein is CASPRGQGGTGELFF.

This clonotype was detected ten times or more. The chain has TRBV28 and TRBJ1-1; TRBD1 aligns across 8 bases. CDR1 MDHEN and CDR2 SYDVKM come from the germline V gene. After removal of 3 bases from V and 5 bases from J, the junction contained 11 bases not matched to a gene. The CDR3 consists of 16 residues. The CDR3 spells CASSFFRDRSGTEAFF. CDR3 coding DNA: TGTGCCAGCAGTTTCTTCCGGGACAGGTCGGGTACTGAAGCTTTCTTT. Looking up the rest from reference TRBV28 and TRBJ1-1 gives the full variable domain: DVKVTQSSRYLVKRTGEKVFLECVQDMDHENMFWYRQDPGLGLRLIYFSYDVKMKEKGDIPEGYSVSREKKERFSLILESASTNQTSMYLCASSFFRDRSGTEAFFGQGTRLTVV.

This clonotype occurred many times. The chain has TRBV20-1 and TRBJ1-1; D might be TRBD1 (6 bases). The CDR3 contains 13 residues. Germline CDR1 and CDR2: DFQATT and SNEGSKA (reference sequence). The ends were cut back, 6 bases at V and 5 bases at J, with 16 bases in the middle. CDR3: CSAHRQQGTEAFF. The DNA for the CDR3 is TGCAGTGCACACAGACAGCAGGGGACTGAAGCTTTCTTT.

This clonotype was recorded many times. This chain links TRBV27 with TRBJ2-1; D unresolved. CDR1 MNHEY and CDR2 SMNVEV come from the germline V gene (reference sequence). The CDR3 is made up of 15 amino acids. V lost 6 bases and J lost 3, with 15 bases in between. As DNA, the CDR3 is TGTGCCAGCAGACCCGGCCCAAAACTCTACAATGAGCAGTTCTTC. Protein: CASRPGPKLYNEQFF.

This clonotype was counted many times. The chain joins TRBV29-1 to TRBJ2-5; 7 positions agree with TRBD2. The CDR3 has 14 residues. Germline CDR1 and CDR2: SQVTM and ANQGSEA. Losses at the gene ends were 7 bases for V and 5 bases for J; bases not matched to a gene: 13. Written as DNA, the CDR3 is TGCAGCGCCCGAAGTTTGGCGGGAGCGGAGACCCAGTACTTC. Translated, it gives CSARSLAGAETQYF.

This clonotype was detected ten times or more. The chain couples TRBV6-1 to TRBJ1-5; TRBD1 matches at 7 bases. There are 15 residues in the CDR3. Germline loops: CDR1 MNHNS, CDR2 SASEGT. V gave up 3 bases and J gave up 2 bases; unmatched junction bases: 4. CDR3 nucleotides: TGTGCCAGCAGTGATCGACAGGGAGGCAATCAGCCCCAGCATTTT. It is translated as CASSDRQGGNQPQHF.

Many counts were recorded for this clonotype. CDR3 DNA: TGCGCCAGCAGCTTCGGGGGGAACACCGGGGAGCTGTTTTTT. This sequence encodes CASSFGGNTGELFF. The chain links TRBV5-1 to TRBJ2-2; the D gene is possibly TRBD2 (6 bases). The CDR3 has 14 residues. Trimming shortened V by 2 bases and J by 1 base, and 6 bases separated the two germline ends. Looked up from germline, CDR1 is SGHRS and CDR2 is YFSETQ.